The 26 T cell receptor beta chains below all came from one sample that was sequenced in a study of cytomegalovirus exposure and HLA in healthy donors. Use of 60 Vbeta and 13 Jbeta primers characterized the PCR. The repertoire was sequenced with immunoSEQ multiplex PCR; TCRdb's copy has only in-frame clones and lacks some. The sample shows about 160,000 clones, about four fifths of them seen only once. Sequencing input: PBMCs. The receptors come from a man aged 45 to 65 in good health and CMV-seropositive.

The genes are TRBV2 and TRBJ1-2; possible D gene TRBD1, 5 bases. CDR1 is SNHLY, CDR2 FYNNEI, per germline. Trimming took off 6 bases at V and 1 base at J, with 9 bases between the two ends. This CDR3 comprises 13 residues. CDR3 nucleotide sequence: TGTGCCAGCAGACCCAGGGATAACTATGGCTACACCTTC. It specifies CASRPRDNYGYTF.

The rearrangement links TRBV11-2 to TRBJ2-1; possible D gene TRBD2, 6 bases. V was trimmed by 6 bases and J by 3 bases, leaving 15 bases between them. The CDR3 runs to 15 residues. Germline loops: CDR1 SGHAT, CDR2 FQNNGV. The CDR3 bases are TGTGCCAGCAGTCTCGAAGCGGGTTTCTACAATGAGCAGTTCTTC. It codes for CASSLEAGFYNEQFF.

The genes are TRBV28 and TRBJ1-4; TRBD1 might be the D (6 bases). The CDR3 loop spans 15 amino acids. V was pared by 3 bases and J by 6 bases, with 14 bases between. The germline CDR1 and CDR2 sequences are MDHEN and SYDVKM. In DNA form, the CDR3 reads TGTGCCAGCAGTTTGGGGGCAATCGGCGATGAAAAACTGTTTTTT. Its protein is CASSLGAIGDEKLFF.

The chain employs TRBV9 and TRBJ2-1, with unresolved D. The CDR3 loop spans 12 amino acids. The V end was cut by 2 bases, the J end by 4 bases, with 4 bases between. Germline loops: CDR1 SGDLS, CDR2 YYNGEE. The CDR3 bases are TGTGCCAGCAGCGTTGCGTACAATGAGCAGTTCTTC. This codes for CASSVAYNEQFF.

This clone occurred once. The gene calls are TRBV28 and TRBJ2-4; TRBD2 is a possible D gene (6 bases). CDR1 MDHEN and CDR2 SYDVKM come from the germline V gene. V was clipped by 6 bases and J by 0 bases, with 18 bases between them. The CDR3 contains 17 residues. DNA for the CDR3: TGTGCCAGCAGCCTAAGGGGCGGGACGGTAGCCAAAAACATTCAGTACTTC. Its protein is CASSLRGGTVAKNIQYF.

This chain uses TRBV18 with TRBJ2-7; D not certain. This CDR3 has 14 amino acids. V lost 3 bases, J lost 0 bases, and 9 bases lay in between. CDR1 KGHSH and CDR2 LQKENI come from the germline V gene. CDR3 loop: CASSPSVSSYEQYF. The CDR3 nucleotides are TGTGCCAGCTCACCTTCAGTAAGCTCCTACGAGCAGTACTTC.

This chain joins TRBV11-2 and TRBJ1-3; D gene unclear. Trimming stripped 3 bases from V and 7 bases from J, with 4 bases between. This CDR3 contains 11 residues. CDR1 is SGHAT and CDR2 is FQNNGV in the germline V gene. The CDR3: CASSFRNTIYF. DNA for the CDR3: TGTGCCAGCAGCTTCCGGAACACCATATATTTT.

The V call is TRBV7-9, the J call TRBJ2-2; 7 nucleotides line up with TRBD1. Per germline, CDR1 SEHNR and CDR2 FQNEAQ (reference sequence). The CDR3 runs 14 residues. V was pared by 10 bases and J by 0 bases, with 5 bases of the junction left unmatched. CDR3 sequence reads: CAISGTANTGELFF. In DNA, the CDR3 is TGTGCCATCTCCGGGACAGCGAACACCGGGGAGCTGTTTTTT.

V and J are TRBV6-6 and TRBJ1-6; D is uncertain. Germline lookup yields CDR1 MNHNY and CDR2 SVGAGI (reference sequence). V lost 5 bases to trimming and J lost 6 bases, with 8 bases between them. CDR3 length: 13 amino acids. CDR3 region: CASSTASNSPLHF. The CDR3 DNA reads TGTGCCAGCAGTACAGCCTCTAATTCACCCCTCCACTTT.

The chain couples TRBV2 to TRBJ1-5; 8 nucleotides match TRBD1. This CDR3 region has 14 residues. The J segment lost 4 bases and the V segment lost 7 bases, leaving 6 bases of the junction unmatched. Germline CDR1 reads SNHLY; CDR2 reads FYNNEI. The CDR3 DNA sequence: TGTGCCAGCACCTTGGACAGGGTTAATCAGCCCCAGCATTTT. Its translation is CASTLDRVNQPQHF.

V usage is TRBV7-3 and J usage is TRBJ2-3; D is ambiguous. Trimming cost V 5 bases and J 0 bases, with 12 bases left between them. Germline assignment: CDR1 SGHTA and CDR2 FQGTGA. This CDR3 comprises 15 residues. The CDR3 spells CASSADTASTDTQYF. The CDR3 DNA follows: TGTGCCAGCAGCGCTGACACGGCTAGCACAGATACGCAGTATTTT.

This clone was recorded once. The genes are TRBV10-3 and TRBJ2-7; 7 nucleotides align to TRBD2. Unmatched junction bases numbered 6, after V lost 10 bases and J lost 0 bases. Germline V gene lookup returns CDR1 ENHRY and CDR2 SYGVKD. The CDR3 length is 13 residues. CDR3 coding DNA: TGTGCCACCGGGGGGAGCTTCTCCTACGAGCAGTACTTC. This gives the protein CATGGSFSYEQYF.

Comments on this clone: Germline and junction disagree at one end, which may indicate a read error. Other DNA sequences in this sample translate to the same CDR3. The chain recombines TRBV5-6 with TRBJ1-5; D possibly corresponds to TRBD1 (6 bases). The CDR3 has 15 amino acids. Germline lookup yields CDR1 SGHDT and CDR2 YYEEEE. The CDR3 is CASSRTEYSNQPQHF. CDR3 nucleotide sequence: TGTGCCAGCAGCAGGACAGAATATAGCAACCAGCCCCAGCATTTT.

The V gene is TRBV28, the J gene TRBJ2-7; perhaps TRBD1 as D (6 bases). V dropped 5 bases and J dropped 0 bases, with 14 bases sitting between them. The V gene's germline CDR1 is MDHEN and CDR2 SYDVKM. The CDR3 loop spans 15 amino acids. The CDR3: CASSLRQDSSYEQYF. CDR3 coding DNA: TGTGCCAGCAGTCTTCGACAGGACAGCTCCTACGAGCAGTACTTC.

This chain links TRBV10-3 with TRBJ2-3; 12 bases line up with TRBD2. V was clipped by 6 bases and J by 2 bases; unmatched bases: 6. Germline assignment: CDR1 ENHRY and CDR2 SYGVKD. There are 16 residues in the CDR3. CDR3 nucleotide sequence: TGTGCCATCAGCCGTCGGACTAGCGGGAACACAGATACGCAGTATTTT. It translates to CAISRRTSGNTDTQYF.

The rearrangement uses TRBV6-6 and TRBJ1-5, with D uncertain. Germline V gives CDR1 MNHNY, CDR2 SVGAGI (reference sequence). Trimming cost V 4 bases and J 6 bases, with 7 bases left between them. CDR3 length equals 12 residues. CDR3 coding DNA: TGTGCCAGCAGTTCCCCGGGTCAGCCCCAGCATTTT. Translation: CASSSPGQPQHF.

The chain links TRBV5-1 to TRBJ1-2; 7 nucleotides align to TRBD1. Germline V gene sequence: CDR1 SGHRS, CDR2 YFSETQ. CDR3 size: 15 residues. Trimming removed 4 bases from V and 5 bases from J; junction bases left unmatched: 11. The CDR3 here is CASSLNPTGRYGYTF. In nucleotides, the CDR3 is TGCGCCAGCAGCCTCAATCCGACAGGGCGGTATGGCTACACCTTC.

The rearrangement uses TRBV9 and TRBJ1-6; 7 bases fit TRBD1. V lost 2 bases to trimming and J lost 11 bases; unmatched junction nucleotides: 7. Germline CDR1 reads SGDLS; CDR2 reads YYNGEE. The CDR3 extends over 14 amino acids. The CDR3 DNA reads as TGTGCCAGCAGCGTCCGACAACAGGGGACACCCCTCCACTTT. Translated: CASSVRQQGTPLHF.

This clone was seen more than once but under ten times. The chain combines TRBV9 with TRBJ2-7; 12 bases fit TRBD2. Unmatched junction bases numbered 3, after V lost 3 bases and J lost 2 bases. In germline, CDR1 is SGDLS, CDR2 YYNGEE. The CDR3 totals 15 residues. The CDR3 region has the DNA TGTGCCAGCAGCGCCGGACTAGCGGGGACCTACGAGCAGTACTTC. Its translation: CASSAGLAGTYEQYF.

The J gene is TRBJ2-7, the V gene TRBV5-1, with D possibly being TRBD2 (5 bases). V lost 4 bases and J lost 1, with 15 bases in between. Germline CDR1 SGHRS, CDR2 YFSETQ. This CDR3 has 15 residues. The CDR3 DNA is TGCGCCAGCAGCGTCGGCTTGACTACTTCCTACGAGCAGTACTTC. Protein: CASSVGLTTSYEQYF.

The J gene is TRBJ2-5, the V gene TRBV5-1, with 12 positions matching TRBD2. This CDR3 is built from 16 residues. CDR1 is SGHRS, CDR2 YFSETQ, per germline. J lost 1 base, V lost 5 bases, and 6 bases had no gene match. CDR3 loop: CASSSGLAGFQETQYF. Written as DNA, the CDR3 is TGCGCCAGCAGTTCGGGACTAGCGGGTTTCCAAGAGACCCAGTACTTC.

This rearrangement joins TRBV7-9 to TRBJ1-2; D is perhaps TRBD1 (6 bases). V was clipped by 6 bases and J by 7 bases, with 18 bases between them. The CDR3 sequence is 14 residues long. Germline CDR1 reads SEHNR; CDR2 reads FQNEAQ (reference sequence). CDR3 nucleotides: TGTGCCAGCAGGGGGATGGGGGGGGCTGCTGGCTACACCTTC. It is translated as CASRGMGGAAGYTF.

This chain connects TRBV28 to TRBJ1-4, with 8 positions matching TRBD1. CDR1 and CDR2 from the germline V gene are MDHEN and SYDVKM. After removal of 4 bases from V and 8 bases from J, the junction contained 9 bases not matched to a gene. This CDR3 comprises 15 residues. The CDR3 spells CASSSTDRVGEKLFF. The CDR3 DNA is TGTGCCAGCAGTTCGACGGACAGGGTCGGAGAAAAACTGTTTTTT.

This chain connects TRBV2 to TRBJ2-5; possibly TRBD1 for D (6 bases). Germline V CDR1 and CDR2: SNHLY, FYNNEI. This CDR3 has 14 amino acids. The V gene lost 5 bases and the J gene lost 1 base, with 11 bases spanning the gap. CDR3 in amino acids: CASSLGTLQETQYF. The CDR3 region has the DNA TGTGCCAGCAGTTTAGGGACACTCCAAGAGACCCAGTACTTC.

The chain uses TRBV19 and TRBJ2-5, with TRBD1 as a possible D gene (6 bases). The CDR3 sequence is 14 residues long. CDR1 LNHDA and CDR2 SQIVND come from the germline V gene (reference sequence). Trimming stripped 7 bases from V and 1 base from J, with 13 bases between. The CDR3 sequence is CASTTGTSQETQYF. CDR3 DNA sequence: TGTGCCAGTACTACCGGGACATCCCAAGAGACCCAGTACTTC.

The gene calls are TRBV27 and TRBJ2-5, with D maybe TRBD2 (5 bases). The J call is in doubt because the DNA end fits TRBJ2-7 better. CDR1 MNHEY and CDR2 SMNVEV come from the germline V gene (reference sequence). This CDR3 has 13 residues. DNA of the CDR3: TGTGCCAGCAGTTTAAAACGGGACTACGAGCAGTACTTC. Residues: CASSLKRDYEQYF.